A selection of T cell receptor beta chains follows, all from one sample in a study of blood T cell repertoires in COVID-19. This table comes from immunoSEQ multiplex PCR, and its TCRdb copy is limited to in-frame clones, with some not included. The table has around 100,000 clones, around 87% seen once. The sample was peripheral blood. The receptors come from a man aged 50-59 years with active or convalescent COVID-19. Both conserved end residues are part of each CDR3. The order of the fields is D gene, V gene, J gene, clone size, CDR3 protein, CDR3 DNA. A D gene is named only where the DNA matches it firmly. Not all rows give a size; the values are once, few, many and, for expanded clones, a class.

-	TRBV6-6	TRBJ2-3	-	CASRGGNTDTQYF	TGTGCCAGCAGGGGCGGGAACACAGATACGCAGTATTTT
-	TRBV6-6	TRBJ1-5	-	CASSFPEGNQPQHF	TGTGCCAGCAGTTTCCCGGAGGGCAATCAGCCCCAGCATTTT
TRBD1	TRBV4-3	TRBJ2-1	-	CASSQDILQGAGNEQFF	TGCGCCAGCAGCCAAGATATACTACAGGGGGCAGGGAATGAGCAGTTCTTC
-	TRBV27	TRBJ2-1	-	CASSSGQQYNEQFF	TGTGCCAGCAGTTCAGGACAGCAATACAATGAGCAGTTCTTC
-	TRBV13	TRBJ2-4	once	CASSLRGAGAAKNIQYF	TGTGCCAGCAGCTTACGAGGGGCGGGGGCAGCCAAAAACATTCAGTACTTC
TRBD1	TRBV10-3	TRBJ2-5	-	CAISDTARGREETQYF	TGTGCCATCAGTGATACTGCCAGGGGGCGCGAAGAGACCCAGTACTTC
TRBD1	TRBV4-1	TRBJ2-2	-	CASSLQPNRGVNTGELFF	TGCGCCAGCAGCCTACAACCGAACAGGGGGGTGAACACCGGGGAGCTGTTTTTT
TRBD1	TRBV10-1	TRBJ2-3	once	CASSGGTGGTDTQYF	TGCGCCAGCAGTGGAGGGACAGGGGGCACAGATACGCAGTATTTT
TRBD1	TRBV10-3	TRBJ1-2	once	CAISDRGDGYTF	TGTGCCATCAGCGACAGGGGGGATGGCTACACCTTC
-	TRBV5-3	TRBJ2-5	-	CARSITEKETQYF	TGTGCCAGAAGCATTACAGAAAAAGAGACCCAGTACTTC
-	TRBV5-1	TRBJ1-2	few	CASSLAPEGYYGYTF	TGCGCCAGCAGCTTGGCCCCGGAGGGGTACTATGGCTACACCTTC
-	TRBV2	TRBJ1-2	-	CASSEMGAAKGGYTF	TGTGCCAGCAGCGAAATGGGGGCAGCAAAAGGGGGCTACACCTTC
-	TRBV19	TRBJ2-3	-	CASSLGLGTDTQYF	TGTGCCAGTAGTCTCGGACTTGGCACAGATACGCAGTATTTT
-	TRBV5-5	TRBJ2-1	-	CASRRTGGAYNEQFF	TGTGCCAGCAGACGAACCGGGGGAGCCTACAATGAGCAGTTCTTC
-	TRBV28	TRBJ1-1	-	CASSPPAGTEAFF	TGTGCCAGCAGTCCCCCGGCAGGGACTGAAGCTTTCTTT
-	TRBV5-4	TRBJ2-5	-	CASSIRETQYF	TGTGCCAGCAGCATCAGGGAGACCCAGTACTTC
TRBD1	TRBV10-3	TRBJ1-6	-	CAISEQGADNSPLHF	TGTGCCATCAGCGAACAGGGGGCCGACAATTCACCCCTCCACTTT
-	TRBV28	TRBJ1-6	-	CASSSLQASGAPLHF	TGTGCCAGCAGTTCGTTACAGGCGTCAGGGGCACCCCTCCACTTT
TRBD1	TRBV18	TRBJ1-5	few	CASRGQDSNQPQHF	TGTGCCAGCCGAGGACAGGATAGCAATCAGCCCCAGCATTTT
-	TRBV5-1	TRBJ2-3	-	CASSPGWAPTDTQYF	TGCGCCAGCAGCCCGGGATGGGCCCCCACAGATACGCAGTATTTT
TRBD1	TRBV24-1	TRBJ2-1	-	CATSSTGASYNEQFF	TGTGCCACCAGTAGCACAGGGGCCTCCTACAATGAGCAGTTCTTC
-	TRBV5-4	TRBJ2-2	-	CASRLDTGELFF	TGTGCCAGCAGGTTAGACACCGGGGAGCTGTTTTTT